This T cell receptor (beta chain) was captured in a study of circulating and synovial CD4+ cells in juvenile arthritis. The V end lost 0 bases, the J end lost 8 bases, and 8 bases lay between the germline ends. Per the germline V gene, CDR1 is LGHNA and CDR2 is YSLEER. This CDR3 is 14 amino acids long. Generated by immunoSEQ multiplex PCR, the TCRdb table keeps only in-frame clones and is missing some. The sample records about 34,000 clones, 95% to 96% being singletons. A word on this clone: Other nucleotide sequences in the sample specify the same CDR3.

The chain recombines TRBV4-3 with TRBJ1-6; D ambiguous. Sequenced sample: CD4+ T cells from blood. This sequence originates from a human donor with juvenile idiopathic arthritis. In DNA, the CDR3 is TGCGCCAGCAGCCAAGATCGGGAATATTCACCCCTCCACTTT. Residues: CASSQDREYSPLHF.